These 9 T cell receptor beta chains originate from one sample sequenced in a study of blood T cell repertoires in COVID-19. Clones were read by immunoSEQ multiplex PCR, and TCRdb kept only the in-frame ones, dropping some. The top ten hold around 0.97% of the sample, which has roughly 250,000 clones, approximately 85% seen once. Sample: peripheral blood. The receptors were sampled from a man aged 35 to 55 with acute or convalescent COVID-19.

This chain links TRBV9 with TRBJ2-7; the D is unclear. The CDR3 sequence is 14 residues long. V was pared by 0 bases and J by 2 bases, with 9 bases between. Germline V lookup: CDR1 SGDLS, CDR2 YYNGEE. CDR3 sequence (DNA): TGTGCCAGCAGCGTAGGAGTACAGCCCTACGAGCAGTACTTC. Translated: CASSVGVQPYEQYF. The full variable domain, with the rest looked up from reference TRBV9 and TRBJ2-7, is DSGVTQTPKHLITATGQRVTLRCSPRSGDLSVYWYQQSLDQGLQFLIQYYNGEERAKGNILERFSAQQFPDLHSELNLSSLELGDSALYFCASSVGVQPYEQYFGPGTRLTVT.

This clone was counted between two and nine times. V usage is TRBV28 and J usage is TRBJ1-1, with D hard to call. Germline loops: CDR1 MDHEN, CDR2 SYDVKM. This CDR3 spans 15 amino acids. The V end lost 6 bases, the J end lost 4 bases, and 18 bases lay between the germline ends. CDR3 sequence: CASRSHAGFGTEAFF. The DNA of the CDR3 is TGTGCCAGCAGATCGCACGCGGGGTTCGGCACTGAAGCTTTCTTT. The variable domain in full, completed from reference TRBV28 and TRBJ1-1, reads DVKVTQSSRYLVKRTGEKVFLECVQDMDHENMFWYRQDPGLGLRLIYFSYDVKMKEKGDIPEGYSVSREKKERFSLILESASTNQTSMYLCASRSHAGFGTEAFFGQGTRLTVV.

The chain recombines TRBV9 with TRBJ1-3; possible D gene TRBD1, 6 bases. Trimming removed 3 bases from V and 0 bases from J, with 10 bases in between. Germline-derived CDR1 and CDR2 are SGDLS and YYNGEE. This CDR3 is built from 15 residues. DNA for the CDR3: TGTGCCAGCAGCGGGGACATCAACTCTGGAAACACCATATATTTT. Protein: CASSGDINSGNTIYF.

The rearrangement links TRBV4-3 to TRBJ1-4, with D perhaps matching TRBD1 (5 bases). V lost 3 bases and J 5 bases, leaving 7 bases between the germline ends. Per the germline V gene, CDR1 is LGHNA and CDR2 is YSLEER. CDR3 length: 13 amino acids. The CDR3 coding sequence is TGCGCCAGCAGCCAGGCAGGGAATGAAAAACTGTTTTTT. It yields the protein CASSQAGNEKLFF.

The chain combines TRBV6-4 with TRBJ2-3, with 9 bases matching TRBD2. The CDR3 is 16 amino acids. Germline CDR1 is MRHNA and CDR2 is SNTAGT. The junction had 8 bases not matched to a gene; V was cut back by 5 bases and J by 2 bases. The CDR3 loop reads CASSSTSGGHTDTQYF. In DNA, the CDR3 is TGTGCCAGCAGTTCCACCAGCGGGGGGCACACAGATACGCAGTATTTT.

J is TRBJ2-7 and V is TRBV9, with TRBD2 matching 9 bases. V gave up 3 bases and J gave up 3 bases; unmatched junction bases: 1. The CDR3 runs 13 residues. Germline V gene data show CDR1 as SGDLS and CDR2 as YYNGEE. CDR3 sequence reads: CASSGTSDYEQYF. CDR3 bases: TGTGCCAGCAGCGGGACTAGCGACTACGAGCAGTACTTC.

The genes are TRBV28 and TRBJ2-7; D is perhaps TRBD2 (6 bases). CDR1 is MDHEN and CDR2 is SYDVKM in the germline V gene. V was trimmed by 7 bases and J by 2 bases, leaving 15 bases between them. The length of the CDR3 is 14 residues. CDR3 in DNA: TGTGCCAGCACCATGGAGGGAACGGCCTACGAGCAGTACTTC. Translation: CASTMEGTAYEQYF.

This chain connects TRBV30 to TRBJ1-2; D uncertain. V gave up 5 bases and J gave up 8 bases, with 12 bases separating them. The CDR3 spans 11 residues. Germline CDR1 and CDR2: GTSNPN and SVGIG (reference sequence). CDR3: CAWFEGWGYTF. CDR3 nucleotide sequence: TGTGCCTGGTTCGAGGGCTGGGGCTACACCTTC.

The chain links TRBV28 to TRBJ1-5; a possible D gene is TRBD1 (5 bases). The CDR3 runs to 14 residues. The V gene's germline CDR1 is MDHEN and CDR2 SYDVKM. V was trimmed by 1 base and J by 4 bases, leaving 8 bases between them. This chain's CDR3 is CASSLYRPNQPQHF. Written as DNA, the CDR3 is TGTGCCAGCAGTTTATACAGGCCGAATCAGCCCCAGCATTTT.